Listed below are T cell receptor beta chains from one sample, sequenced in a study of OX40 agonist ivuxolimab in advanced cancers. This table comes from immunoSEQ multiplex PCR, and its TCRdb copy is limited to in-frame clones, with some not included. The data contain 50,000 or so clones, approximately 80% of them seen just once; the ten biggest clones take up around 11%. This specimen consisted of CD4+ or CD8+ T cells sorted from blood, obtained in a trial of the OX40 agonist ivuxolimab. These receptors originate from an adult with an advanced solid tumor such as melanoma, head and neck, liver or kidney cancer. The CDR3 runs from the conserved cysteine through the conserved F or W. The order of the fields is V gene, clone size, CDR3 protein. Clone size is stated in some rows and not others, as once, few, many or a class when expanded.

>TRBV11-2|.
CASSPTSSVNEQFF
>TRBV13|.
CASEGSTGELFF
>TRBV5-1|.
CASSLSSGSVNEQFF
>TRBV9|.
CASSVDGTSGGLFF
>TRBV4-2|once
CASSLGYAQEEQYF
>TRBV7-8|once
CASSPPRGTNYGYTF
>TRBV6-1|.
CASSEVGFNYGYTF
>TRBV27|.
CASSLSGSSRLGNTIYF
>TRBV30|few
CAWNADAAQPQHF
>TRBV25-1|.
CASSRGMSSGPQHF
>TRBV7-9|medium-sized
CASSSRWDRGFDDEQFF
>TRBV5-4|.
CASSLDSGELFF
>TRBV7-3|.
CASSLVRSRQAILAKNIQYF
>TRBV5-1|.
CASSLGFGEKYEQYF
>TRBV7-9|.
CASRPRNLANTGELFF
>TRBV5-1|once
CASSFGSGETQYF
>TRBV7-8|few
CASSPRRGDSPLHF
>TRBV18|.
CASSPLRGEETQYF
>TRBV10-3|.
CAISEETYEQYF
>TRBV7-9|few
CASGSGKVPEAFF
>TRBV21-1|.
CAIPWYQPQHF
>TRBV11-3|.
CASSYGGGNEQFF
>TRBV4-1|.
CASSRRDKDSKNIQYF
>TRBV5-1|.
CASSFRGNNSPLHF
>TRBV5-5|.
CASTSGLQRTGDYGYTF
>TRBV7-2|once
CASSGAGITTDTQYF
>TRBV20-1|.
CSARPLETQYF
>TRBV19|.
CASSRGQGSQRDSEAQYF
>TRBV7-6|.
CASSWGDSGNTIYF
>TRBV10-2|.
CASSVGIDARSAGELFF
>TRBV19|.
CASSTTTGVTHDTQYF
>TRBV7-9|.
CASSLAKTGRAEKLFF
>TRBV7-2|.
CASSPWGSGTDTQYF
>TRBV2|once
CASSEQGGAYNEQFF
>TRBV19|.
CASSQISGNTIYF
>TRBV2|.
CASSGGLAEQFF
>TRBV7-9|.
CASSFTPQPGELFF
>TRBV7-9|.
CASSLGQSNTGELFF
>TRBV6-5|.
CASSLYLAFSGNTIYF
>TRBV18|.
CASSPLRNSNQPQHF
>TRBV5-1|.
CASSLGTSGGNGDTQYF
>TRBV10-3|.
CAIIRGRDRGQETQYF
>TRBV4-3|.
CASSPGTSASYEQYF
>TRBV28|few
CASSLSSQYGYTF
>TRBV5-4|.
CASSLDSGANQPQHF
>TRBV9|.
CASSAQDRATFYGYTF
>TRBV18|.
CASSFSQGAGTEAFF
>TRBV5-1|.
CASSLATSGGADTQYF
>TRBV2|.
CASRSGVTGELFF